One T cell receptor (beta chain) is described in this entry. The clone's antigen remains unknown. No much larger clonotype is one base removed from it; base qualities were not supplied. Taken with the paper, the label for treatment or condition translates to: live attenuated yellow fever vaccine strain. A standard Ficoll-Paque protocol was used to isolate PBMCs from peripheral blood. Dynabeads CD4 and CD8 positive selection kits were used to isolate CD4 and CD8 T-cell fractions. TriZol was used to extract RNA from bulk PBMCs, from CD4 and CD8 fractions, and from dextramer-positive and dextramer-negative fractions. Synthesis of TCR cDNA relied on 5'RACE template switching, a step that introduced a universal primer site along with unique molecular identifiers. cDNA synthesis was primed from both the TCR alpha and TCR beta constant segments. Library amplification involved two PCR steps, and the second step added sample barcodes and sequencing adapters. Sequencing of libraries was performed on Illumina HiSeq 2500 (2x100 bp) or NovaSeq (2x150 bp). As for the original processing: Demultiplexing of reads and collapsing into UMI consensus sequences were performed with MIGEC, and V(D)J alignment was carried out with MiXCR. Using edgeR on replicate PBMC samples, clonotypes were called vaccine-responding if FDR was below 0.01 and the log2 fold change was above 5 up to day 15. Bulk clonotypes were assigned CD4 or CD8 identity according to which sequenced CD4 or CD8 repertoire held them at higher abundance. TCRdb ran its own pipeline on the public reads, namely fastp trimming at Q25 and MiXCR clone calling, and kept in-frame beta chains. Rows are unified per CDR3 protein, each entry keeping the most common DNA and genes. TCRdb, not the original authors, processed these V and J calls. The sample profile shows about 230,000 distinct CDR3 sequences; around 6.7% of them were found once. The top ten constitute 1.1% of the sample.

This sample stems from a study of T cells after yellow fever vaccination (dated by TCRdb to about 2019). Study-level background: The SMART-Seq v4 Ultra Low Input RNA kit was used to prepare libraries from fractions with low cell numbers. To follow T-cell clones before and after primary and booster YFV17D yellow fever vaccination, bulk TCR alpha and beta repertoires were sequenced over time. Two healthy male donors made up the cohort, one aged 18 to 29 years and the other aged 30 to 40 years. Bulk PBMC replicates and cell subsets were isolated from blood drawn at multiple timepoints before and after both primary and secondary immunization.

Counted from cysteine to phenylalanine, this CDR3 has 10 amino acids. The read is trimmed to its CDR3 DNA, 30 bases read in frame from base 1. V and J are truncated by 5 bases and 10 bases respectively, leaving an intervening sequence of 9 bases. From a lookup of the germline V gene (reference sequence), CDR1 and CDR2 are DFQATT and SNEGSKA. Results the study describes overall, beyond this receptor: A small share of clonotypes was detected in both CD4 and CD8 compartments, with the overlap likely arising from convergent recombination. Computational filtering was required because FACS-sorted repertoires could contain abundant contaminating clonotypes from the bulk population. Compared with the primary T-cell response, the secondary T-cell response was weaker but faster, peaking on day 5 rather than day 15. Only a couple of donors were included in the study, so the extent to which the findings can be generalized is limited. Most clones expanded after primary vaccination were re-detected after the booster (around 96% of CD4 and around 86% of CD8), suggesting broad memory maintenance.

This receptor chain uses TRBV20-1 and TRBJ2-1, with no confident D gene call. The receptor was derived from a man in his thirties or forties who received the YFV17D yellow fever vaccine. The source was CD4+ T cells sorted from PBMCs, collected on the day of the yellow fever booster vaccination. The CDR3 here reads CSAANTEQFF. The DNA sequence follows: TGCAGTGCTGCGAATACAGAGCAGTTCTTC.